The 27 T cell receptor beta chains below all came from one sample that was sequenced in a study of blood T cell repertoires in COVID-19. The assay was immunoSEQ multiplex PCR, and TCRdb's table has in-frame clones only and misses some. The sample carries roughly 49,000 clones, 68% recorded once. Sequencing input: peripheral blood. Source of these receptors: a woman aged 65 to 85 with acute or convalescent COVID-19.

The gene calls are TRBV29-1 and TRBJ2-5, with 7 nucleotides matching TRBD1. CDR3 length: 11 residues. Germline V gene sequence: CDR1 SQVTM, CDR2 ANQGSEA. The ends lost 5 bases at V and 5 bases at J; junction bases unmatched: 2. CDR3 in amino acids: CSVYRGETQYF. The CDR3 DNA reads TGCAGCGTTTACAGGGGCGAGACCCAGTACTTC.

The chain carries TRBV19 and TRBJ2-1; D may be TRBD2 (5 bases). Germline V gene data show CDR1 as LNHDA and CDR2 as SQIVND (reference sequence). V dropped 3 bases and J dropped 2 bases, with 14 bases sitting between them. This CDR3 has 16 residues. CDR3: CASSIYGVSPYNEQFF. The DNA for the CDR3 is TGTGCCAGTAGTATTTACGGGGTGTCCCCCTACAATGAGCAGTTCTTC.

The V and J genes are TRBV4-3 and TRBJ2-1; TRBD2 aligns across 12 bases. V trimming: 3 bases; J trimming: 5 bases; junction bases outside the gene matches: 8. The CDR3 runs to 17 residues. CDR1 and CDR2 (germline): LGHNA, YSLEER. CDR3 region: CASSHSTSGRSDNEQFF. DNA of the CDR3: TGCGCCAGCAGCCATTCGACTAGCGGGAGATCGGACAATGAGCAGTTCTTC.

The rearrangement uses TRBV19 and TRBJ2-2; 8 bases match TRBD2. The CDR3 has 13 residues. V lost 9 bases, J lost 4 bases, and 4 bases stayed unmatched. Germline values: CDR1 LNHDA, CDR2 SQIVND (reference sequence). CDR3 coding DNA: TGTGCCAGCGGGACTAGGGCCACCGGGGAGCTGTTTTTT. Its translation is CASGTRATGELFF.

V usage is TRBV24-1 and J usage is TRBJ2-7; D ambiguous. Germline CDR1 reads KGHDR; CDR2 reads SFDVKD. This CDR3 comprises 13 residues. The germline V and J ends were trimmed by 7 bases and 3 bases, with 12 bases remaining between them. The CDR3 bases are TGTGCCACCAGACGCGGCTCAGACTACGAGCAGTACTTC. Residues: CATRRGSDYEQYF.

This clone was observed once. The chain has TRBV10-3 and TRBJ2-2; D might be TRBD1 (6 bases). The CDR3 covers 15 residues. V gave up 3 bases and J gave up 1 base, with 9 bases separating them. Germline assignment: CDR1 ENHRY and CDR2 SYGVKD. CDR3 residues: CAISEQGGNTGELFF. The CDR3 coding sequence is TGTGCCATCAGTGAACAGGGTGGGAACACCGGGGAGCTGTTTTTT.

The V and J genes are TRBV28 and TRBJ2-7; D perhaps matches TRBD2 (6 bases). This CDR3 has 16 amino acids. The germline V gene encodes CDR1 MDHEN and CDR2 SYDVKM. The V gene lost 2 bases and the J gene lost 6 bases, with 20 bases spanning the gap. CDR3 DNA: TGTGCCAGCAGTTTACCCCGAGCGGGTCCTTCGGGCGAGCAGTACTTC. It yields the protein CASSLPRAGPSGEQYF.

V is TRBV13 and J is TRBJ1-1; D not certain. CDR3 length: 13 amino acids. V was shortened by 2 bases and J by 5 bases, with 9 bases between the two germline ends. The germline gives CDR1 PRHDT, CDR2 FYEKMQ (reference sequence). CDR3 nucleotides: TGTGCCAGCAGCTTACGGGGTAGAACTGAAGCTTTCTTT. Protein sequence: CASSLRGRTEAFF.

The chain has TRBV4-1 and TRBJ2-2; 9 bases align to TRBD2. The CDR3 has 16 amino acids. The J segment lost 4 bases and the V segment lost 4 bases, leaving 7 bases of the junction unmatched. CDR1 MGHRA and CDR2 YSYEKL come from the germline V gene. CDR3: CASSPPAGGGTGELFF. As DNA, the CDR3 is TGCGCCAGCAGCCCCCCGGCGGGAGGGGGCACCGGGGAGCTGTTTTTT.

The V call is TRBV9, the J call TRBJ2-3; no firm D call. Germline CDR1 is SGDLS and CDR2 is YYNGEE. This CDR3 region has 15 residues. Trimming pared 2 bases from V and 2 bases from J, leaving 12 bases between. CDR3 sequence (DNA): TGTGCCAGCAGCGTGCGGTACGAATACACAGATACGCAGTATTTT. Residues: CASSVRYEYTDTQYF.

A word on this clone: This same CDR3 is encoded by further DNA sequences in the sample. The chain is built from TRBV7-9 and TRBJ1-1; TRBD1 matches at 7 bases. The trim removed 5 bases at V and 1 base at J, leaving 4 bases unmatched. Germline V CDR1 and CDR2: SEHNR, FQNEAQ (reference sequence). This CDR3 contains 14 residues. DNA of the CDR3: TGTGCCAGCAGCGGAGGGACAGAGAACACTGAAGCTTTCTTT. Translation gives CASSGGTENTEAFF. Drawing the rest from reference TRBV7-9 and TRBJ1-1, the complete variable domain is DTGVSQNPRHKITKRGQNVTFRCDPISEHNRLYWYRQTLGQGPEFLTYFQNEAQLEKSRLLSDRFSAERPKGSFSTLEIQRTEQGDSAMYLCASSGGTENTEAFFGQGTRLTVV.

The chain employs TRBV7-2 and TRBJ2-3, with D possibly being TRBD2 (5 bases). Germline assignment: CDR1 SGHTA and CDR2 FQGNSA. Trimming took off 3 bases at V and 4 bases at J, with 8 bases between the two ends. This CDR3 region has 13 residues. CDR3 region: CASSFREADTQYF. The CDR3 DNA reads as TGTGCCAGCAGCTTTCGGGAAGCAGATACGCAGTATTTT. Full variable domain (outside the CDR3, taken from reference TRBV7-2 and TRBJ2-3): GAGVSQSPSNKVTEKGKDVELRCDPISGHTALYWYRQSLGQGLEFLIYFQGNSAPDKSGLPSDRFSAERTGGSVSTLTIQRTQQEDSAVYLCASSFREADTQYFGPGTRLTVL.

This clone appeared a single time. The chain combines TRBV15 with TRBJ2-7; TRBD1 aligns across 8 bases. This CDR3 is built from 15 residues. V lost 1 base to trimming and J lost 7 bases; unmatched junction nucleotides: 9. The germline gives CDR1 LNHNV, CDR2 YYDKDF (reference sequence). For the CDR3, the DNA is TGTGCCACCAGCAGAGTGGGGCAGGGGGCAGGGGAGCAGTACTTC. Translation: CATSRVGQGAGEQYF.

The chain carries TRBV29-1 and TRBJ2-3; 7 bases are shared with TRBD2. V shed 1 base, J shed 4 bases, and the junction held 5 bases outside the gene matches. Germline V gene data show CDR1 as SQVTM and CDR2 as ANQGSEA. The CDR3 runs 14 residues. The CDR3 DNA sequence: TGCAGCGTTGAAGTCCCTCTAGCGGCAGATACGCAGTATTTT. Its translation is CSVEVPLAADTQYF.

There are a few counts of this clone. This CDR3 is CASRPGQGFGYGYTF. DNA of the CDR3: TGTGCCAGCAGGCCCGGACAGGGTTTCGGCTATGGCTACACCTTC. V is TRBV5-4 and J is TRBJ1-2, with 8 positions matching TRBD1. The V segment lost 5 bases and the J segment 4 bases; nucleotides outside the gene matches: 10. This CDR3 spans 15 amino acids. Germline lookup yields CDR1 SGHNT and CDR2 YYREEE (reference sequence). Complete variable domain (other parts from reference TRBV5-4 and TRBJ1-2): ETGVTQSPTHLIKTRGQQVTLRCSSQSGHNTVSWYQQALGQGPQFIFQYYREEENGRGNFPPRFSGLQFPNYSSELNVNALELDDSALYLCASRPGQGFGYGYTFGSGTRLTVV.

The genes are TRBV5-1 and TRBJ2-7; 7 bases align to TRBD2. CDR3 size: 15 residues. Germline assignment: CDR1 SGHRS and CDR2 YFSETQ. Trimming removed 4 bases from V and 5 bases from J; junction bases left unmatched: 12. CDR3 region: CASSIPSGPRDEQYF. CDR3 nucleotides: TGCGCCAGCAGCATCCCTAGCGGACCAAGGGACGAGCAGTACTTC.

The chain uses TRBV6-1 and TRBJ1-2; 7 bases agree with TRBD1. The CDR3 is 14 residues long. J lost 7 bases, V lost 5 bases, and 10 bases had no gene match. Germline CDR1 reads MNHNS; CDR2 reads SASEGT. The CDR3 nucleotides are TGTGCCAGCAGTTCCCTCAGGGGGGACGGTGGCTACACCTTC. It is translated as CASSSLRGDGGYTF.

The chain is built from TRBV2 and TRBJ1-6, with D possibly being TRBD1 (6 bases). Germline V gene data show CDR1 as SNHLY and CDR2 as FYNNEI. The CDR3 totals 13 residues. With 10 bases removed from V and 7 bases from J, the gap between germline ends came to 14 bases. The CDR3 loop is CATSGTPNSPLHF. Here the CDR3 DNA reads TGTGCCACATCTGGGACACCGAATTCACCCCTCCACTTT.

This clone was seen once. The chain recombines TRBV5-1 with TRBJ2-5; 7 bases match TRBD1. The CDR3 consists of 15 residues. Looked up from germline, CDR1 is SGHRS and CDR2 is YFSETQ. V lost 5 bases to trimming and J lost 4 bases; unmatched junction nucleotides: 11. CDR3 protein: CASSPEGAQGETQYF. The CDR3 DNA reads TGCGCCAGCAGTCCTGAGGGGGCCCAGGGAGAGACCCAGTACTTC. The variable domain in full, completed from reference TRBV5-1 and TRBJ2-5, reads KAGVTQTPRYLIKTRGQQVTLSCSPISGHRSVSWYQQTPGQGLQFLFEYFSETQRNKGNFPGRFSGRQFSNSRSEMNVSTLELGDSALYLCASSPEGAQGETQYFGPGTRLLVL.

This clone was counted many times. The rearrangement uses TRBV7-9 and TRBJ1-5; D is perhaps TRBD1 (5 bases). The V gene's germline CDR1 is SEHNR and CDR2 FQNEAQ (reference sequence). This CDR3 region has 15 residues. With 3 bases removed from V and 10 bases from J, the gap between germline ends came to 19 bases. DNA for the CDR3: TGTGCCAGCAGCTTGGATTCGCGGGGCGATTCCCCCCAGCATTTT. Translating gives CASSLDSRGDSPQHF.

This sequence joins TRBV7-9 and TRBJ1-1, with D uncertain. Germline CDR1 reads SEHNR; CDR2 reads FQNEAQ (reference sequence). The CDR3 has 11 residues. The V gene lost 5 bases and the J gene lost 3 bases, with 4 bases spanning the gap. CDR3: CASSRDTEAFF. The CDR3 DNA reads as TGTGCCAGCAGCCGGGACACTGAAGCTTTCTTT.

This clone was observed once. CDR3 protein: CASSQGAAGELFF. CDR3 nucleotide sequence: TGTGCCAGCAGCCAAGGAGCGGCCGGGGAGCTGTTTTTT. V is TRBV3-1 (or the pseudogene TRBV3-2) and J is TRBJ2-2; D is possibly TRBD2 (5 bases). Per germline, CDR1 LGHDT and CDR2 YNNKEL (reference sequence). CDR3 length equals 13 residues. V lost 1 base and J 6 bases, leaving 6 bases between the germline ends.

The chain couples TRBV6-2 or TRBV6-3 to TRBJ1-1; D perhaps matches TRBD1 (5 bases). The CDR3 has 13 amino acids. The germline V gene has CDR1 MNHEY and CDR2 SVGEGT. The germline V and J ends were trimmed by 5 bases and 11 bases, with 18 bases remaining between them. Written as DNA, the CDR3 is TGTGCCAGCAGTAACAGGTTTTTGGACACGGCTTTCTTT. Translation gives CASSNRFLDTAFF.

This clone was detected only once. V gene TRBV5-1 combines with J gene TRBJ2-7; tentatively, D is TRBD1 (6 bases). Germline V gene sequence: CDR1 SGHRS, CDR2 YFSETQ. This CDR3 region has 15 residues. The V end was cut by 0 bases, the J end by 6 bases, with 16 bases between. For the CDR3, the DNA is TGCGCCAGCAGCTTGGGGGACACGAGTCATCCCGAGCAGTACTTC. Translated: CASSLGDTSHPEQYF. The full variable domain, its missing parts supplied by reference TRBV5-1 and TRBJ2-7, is KAGVTQTPRYLIKTRGQQVTLSCSPISGHRSVSWYQQTPGQGLQFLFEYFSETQRNKGNFPGRFSGRQFSNSRSEMNVSTLELGDSALYLCASSLGDTSHPEQYFGPGTRLTVT.

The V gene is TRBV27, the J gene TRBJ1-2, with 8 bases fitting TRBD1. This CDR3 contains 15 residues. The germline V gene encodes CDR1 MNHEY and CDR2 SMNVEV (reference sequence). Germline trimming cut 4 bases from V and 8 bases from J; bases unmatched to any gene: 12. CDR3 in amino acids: CASSSMTGALGGYTF. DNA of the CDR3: TGTGCCAGCAGTTCAATGACAGGGGCCCTGGGAGGCTACACCTTC.

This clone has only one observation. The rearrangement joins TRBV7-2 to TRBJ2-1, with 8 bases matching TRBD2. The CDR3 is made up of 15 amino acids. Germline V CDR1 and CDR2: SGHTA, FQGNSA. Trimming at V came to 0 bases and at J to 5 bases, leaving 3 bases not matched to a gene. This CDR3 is CASSLASGSHNEQFF. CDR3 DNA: TGTGCCAGCAGCTTAGCCAGCGGGAGCCACAATGAGCAGTTCTTC.

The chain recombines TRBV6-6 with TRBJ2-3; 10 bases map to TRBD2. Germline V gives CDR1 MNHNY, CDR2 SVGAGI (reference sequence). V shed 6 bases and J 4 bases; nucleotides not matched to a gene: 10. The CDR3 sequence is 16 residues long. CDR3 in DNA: TGTGCCAGCAGACACATCGCTAGCGGGAGCTCAGATACGCAGTATTTT. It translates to CASRHIASGSSDTQYF.